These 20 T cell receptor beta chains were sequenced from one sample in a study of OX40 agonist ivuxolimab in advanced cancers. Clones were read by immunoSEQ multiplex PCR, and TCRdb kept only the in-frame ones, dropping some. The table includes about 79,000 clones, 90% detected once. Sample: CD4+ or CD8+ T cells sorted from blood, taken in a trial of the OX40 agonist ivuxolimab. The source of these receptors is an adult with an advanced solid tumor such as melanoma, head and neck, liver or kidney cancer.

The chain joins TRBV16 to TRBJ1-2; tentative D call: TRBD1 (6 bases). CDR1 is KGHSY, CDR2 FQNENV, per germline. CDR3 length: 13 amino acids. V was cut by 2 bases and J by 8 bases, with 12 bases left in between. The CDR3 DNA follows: TGTGCCAGCAGCCAACCCCCAGGGGCCGGCTACACCTTC. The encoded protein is CASSQPPGAGYTF.

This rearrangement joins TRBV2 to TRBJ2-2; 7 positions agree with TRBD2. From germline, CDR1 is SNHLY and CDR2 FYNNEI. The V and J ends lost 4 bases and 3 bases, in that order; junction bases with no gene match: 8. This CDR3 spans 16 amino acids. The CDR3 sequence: CASSARPAGDTGELFF. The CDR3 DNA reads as TGTGCCAGCAGTGCACGGCCCGCGGGGGACACCGGGGAGCTGTTTTTT. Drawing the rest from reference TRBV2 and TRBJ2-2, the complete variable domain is EPEVTQTPSHQVTQMGQEVILRCVPISNHLYFYWYRQILGQKVEFLVSFYNNEISEKSEIFDDQFSVERPDGSNFTLKIRSTKLEDSAMYFCASSARPAGDTGELFFGEGSRLTVL.

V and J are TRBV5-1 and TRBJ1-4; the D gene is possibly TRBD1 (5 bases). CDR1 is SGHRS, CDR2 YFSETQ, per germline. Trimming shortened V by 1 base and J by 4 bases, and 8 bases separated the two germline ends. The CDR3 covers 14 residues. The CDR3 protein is CASSLMGVNEKLFF. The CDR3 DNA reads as TGCGCCAGCAGCTTGATGGGGGTTAATGAAAAACTGTTTTTT.

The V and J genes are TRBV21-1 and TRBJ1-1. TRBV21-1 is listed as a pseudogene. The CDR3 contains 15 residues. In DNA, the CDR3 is TGTGCCAGCAGCGCGCGCCGGGACGGGAACACTGAAGCTTTCTTT. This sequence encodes CASSARRDGNTEAFF.

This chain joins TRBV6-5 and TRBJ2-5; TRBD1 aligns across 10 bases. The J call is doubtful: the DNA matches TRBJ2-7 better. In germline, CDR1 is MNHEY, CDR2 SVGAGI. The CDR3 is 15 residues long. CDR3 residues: CASRPRDRGSYEQYF. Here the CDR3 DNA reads TGTGCCAGCAGGCCTCGGGACAGGGGATCCTACGAGCAGTACTTC.

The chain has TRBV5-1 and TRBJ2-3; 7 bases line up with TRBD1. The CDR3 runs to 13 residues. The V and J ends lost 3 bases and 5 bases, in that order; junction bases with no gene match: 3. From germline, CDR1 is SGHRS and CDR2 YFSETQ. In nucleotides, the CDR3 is TGCGCCAGCAGCTGGGACAGCGGAGATACGCAGTATTTT. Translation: CASSWDSGDTQYF.

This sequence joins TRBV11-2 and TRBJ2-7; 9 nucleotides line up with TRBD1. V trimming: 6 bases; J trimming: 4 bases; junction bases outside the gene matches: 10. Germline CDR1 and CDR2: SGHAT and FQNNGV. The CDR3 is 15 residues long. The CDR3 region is CASRRPGTGRYEQYF. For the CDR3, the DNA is TGTGCCAGCAGAAGACCCGGGACAGGGAGATACGAGCAGTACTTC.

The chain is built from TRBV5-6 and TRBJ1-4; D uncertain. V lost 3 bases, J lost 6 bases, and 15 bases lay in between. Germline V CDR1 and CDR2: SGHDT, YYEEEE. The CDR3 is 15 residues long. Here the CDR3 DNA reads TGTGCCAGCAGCTACAACAATTACGGCTATGAAAAACTGTTTTTT. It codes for CASSYNNYGYEKLFF.

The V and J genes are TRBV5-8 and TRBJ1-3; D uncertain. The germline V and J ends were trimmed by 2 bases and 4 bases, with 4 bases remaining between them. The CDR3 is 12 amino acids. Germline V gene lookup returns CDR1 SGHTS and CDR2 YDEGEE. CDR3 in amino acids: CASSFNGNTIYF. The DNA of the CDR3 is TGTGCCAGCAGCTTTAACGGAAACACCATATATTTT.

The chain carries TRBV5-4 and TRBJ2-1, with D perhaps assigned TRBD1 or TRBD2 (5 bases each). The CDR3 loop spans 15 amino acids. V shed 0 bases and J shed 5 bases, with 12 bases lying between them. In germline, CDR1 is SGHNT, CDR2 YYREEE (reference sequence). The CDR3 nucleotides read TGTGCCAGCAGCTTGGGAACGGGGACGAACAATGAGCAGTTCTTC. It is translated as CASSLGTGTNNEQFF.

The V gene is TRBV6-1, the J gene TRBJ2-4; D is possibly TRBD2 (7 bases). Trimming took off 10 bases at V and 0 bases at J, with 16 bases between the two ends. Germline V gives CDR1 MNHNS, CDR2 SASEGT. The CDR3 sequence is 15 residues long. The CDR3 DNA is TGTGCCACCTCAAATGGGGGGGCAGCCAAAAACATTCAGTACTTC. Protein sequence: CATSNGGAAKNIQYF.

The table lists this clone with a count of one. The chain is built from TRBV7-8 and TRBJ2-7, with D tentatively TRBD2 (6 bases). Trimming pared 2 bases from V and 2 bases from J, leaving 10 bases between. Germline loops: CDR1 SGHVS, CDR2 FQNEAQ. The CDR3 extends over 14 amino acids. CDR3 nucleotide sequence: TGTGCCAGCAGCTTACTGGAGGGTCCCTACGAGCAGTACGTC. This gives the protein CASSLLEGPYEQYV.

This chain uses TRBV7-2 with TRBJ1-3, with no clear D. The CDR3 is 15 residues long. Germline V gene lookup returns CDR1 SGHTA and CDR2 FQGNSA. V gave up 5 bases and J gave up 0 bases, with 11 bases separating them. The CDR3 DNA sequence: TGTGCCAGCAGCCTCCGGATGCTCTCTGGAAACACCATATATTTT. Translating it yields CASSLRMLSGNTIYF.

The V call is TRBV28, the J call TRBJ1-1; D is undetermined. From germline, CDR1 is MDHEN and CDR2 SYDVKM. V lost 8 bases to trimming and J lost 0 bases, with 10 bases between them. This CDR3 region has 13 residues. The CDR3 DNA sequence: TGTGCCAGCCACGGTGTGATGAACACTGAAGCTTTCTTT. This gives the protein CASHGVMNTEAFF.

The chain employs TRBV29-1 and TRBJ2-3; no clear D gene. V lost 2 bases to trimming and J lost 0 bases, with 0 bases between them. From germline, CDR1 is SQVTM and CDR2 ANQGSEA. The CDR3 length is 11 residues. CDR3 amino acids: CSVESTDTQYF. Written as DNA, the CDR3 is TGCAGCGTTGAAAGCACAGATACGCAGTATTTT.

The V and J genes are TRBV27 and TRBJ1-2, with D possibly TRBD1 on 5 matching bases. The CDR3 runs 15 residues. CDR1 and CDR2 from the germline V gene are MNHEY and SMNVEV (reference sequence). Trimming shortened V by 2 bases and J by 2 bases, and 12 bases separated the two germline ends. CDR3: CASSLLGTENYGYTF. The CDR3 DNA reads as TGTGCCAGCAGTTTACTAGGGACTGAGAACTATGGCTACACCTTC.

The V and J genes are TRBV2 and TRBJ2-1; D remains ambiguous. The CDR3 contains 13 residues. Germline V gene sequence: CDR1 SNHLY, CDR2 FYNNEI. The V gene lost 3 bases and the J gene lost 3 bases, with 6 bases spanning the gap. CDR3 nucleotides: TGTGCCAGCAGTGAGAGGATCTACAATGAGCAGTTCTTC. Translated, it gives CASSERIYNEQFF.

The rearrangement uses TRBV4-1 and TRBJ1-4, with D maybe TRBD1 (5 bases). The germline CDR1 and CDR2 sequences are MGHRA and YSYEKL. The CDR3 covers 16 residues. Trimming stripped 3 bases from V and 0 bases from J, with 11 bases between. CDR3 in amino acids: CASSQEQEATNEKLFF. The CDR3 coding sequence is TGCGCCAGCAGCCAGGAACAGGAAGCAACTAATGAAAAACTGTTTTTT.

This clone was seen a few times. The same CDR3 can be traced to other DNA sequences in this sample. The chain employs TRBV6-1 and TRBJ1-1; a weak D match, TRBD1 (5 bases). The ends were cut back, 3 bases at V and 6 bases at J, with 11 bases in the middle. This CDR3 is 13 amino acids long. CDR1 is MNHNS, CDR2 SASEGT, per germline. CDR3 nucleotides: TGTGCCAGCAGTGAGATTGCAGGGTCTGAAGCTTTCTTT. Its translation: CASSEIAGSEAFF.

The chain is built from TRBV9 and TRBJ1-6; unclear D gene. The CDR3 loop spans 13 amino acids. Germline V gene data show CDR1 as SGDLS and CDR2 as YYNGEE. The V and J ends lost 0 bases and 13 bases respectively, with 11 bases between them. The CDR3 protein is CASSVDKSTPLHF. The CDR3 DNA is TGTGCCAGCAGCGTAGACAAATCGACCCCCCTCCACTTT. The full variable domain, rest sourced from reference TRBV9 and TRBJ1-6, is DSGVTQTPKHLITATGQRVTLRCSPRSGDLSVYWYQQSLDQGLQFLIQYYNGEERAKGNILERFSAQQFPDLHSELNLSSLELGDSALYFCASSVDKSTPLHFGNGTRLTVT.